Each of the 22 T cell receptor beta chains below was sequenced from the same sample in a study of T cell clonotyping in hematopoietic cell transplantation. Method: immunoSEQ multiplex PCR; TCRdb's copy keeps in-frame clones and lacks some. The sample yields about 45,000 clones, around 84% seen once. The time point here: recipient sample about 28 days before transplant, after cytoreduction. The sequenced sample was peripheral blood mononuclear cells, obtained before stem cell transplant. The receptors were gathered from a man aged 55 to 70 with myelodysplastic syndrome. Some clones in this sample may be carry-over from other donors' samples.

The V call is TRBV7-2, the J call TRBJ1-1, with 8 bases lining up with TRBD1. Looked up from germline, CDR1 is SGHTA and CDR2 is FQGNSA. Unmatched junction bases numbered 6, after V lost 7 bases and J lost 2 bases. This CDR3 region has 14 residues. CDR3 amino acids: CASILDRVNTEAFF. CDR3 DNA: TGTGCCAGCATCCTGGACAGGGTCAACACTGAAGCTTTCTTT.

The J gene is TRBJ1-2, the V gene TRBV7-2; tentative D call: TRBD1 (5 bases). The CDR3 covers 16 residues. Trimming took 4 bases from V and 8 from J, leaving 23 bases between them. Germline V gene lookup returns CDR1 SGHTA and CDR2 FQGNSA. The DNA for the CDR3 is TGTGCCAGCAGCTCCCCCTGGGGGATGACATCGATGGGCTACACCTTC. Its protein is CASSSPWGMTSMGYTF.

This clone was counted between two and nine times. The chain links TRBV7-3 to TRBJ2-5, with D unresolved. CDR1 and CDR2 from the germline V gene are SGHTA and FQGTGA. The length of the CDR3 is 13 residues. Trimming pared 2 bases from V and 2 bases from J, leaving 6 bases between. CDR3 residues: CASSLDWQETQYF. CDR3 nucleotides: TGTGCCAGCAGCTTAGACTGGCAAGAGACCCAGTACTTC.

Here the CDR3 DNA reads TGTGCCAGCAGAACGACAGGGTCAAGCAATCAGCCCCAGCATTTT. Translating gives CASRTTGSSNQPQHF. The chain couples TRBV4-2 to TRBJ1-5; 7 nucleotides line up with TRBD1. This CDR3 has 15 residues. The trim removed 6 bases at V and 1 base at J, leaving 6 bases unmatched. Germline V CDR1 and CDR2: LGHNA, YNFKEQ.

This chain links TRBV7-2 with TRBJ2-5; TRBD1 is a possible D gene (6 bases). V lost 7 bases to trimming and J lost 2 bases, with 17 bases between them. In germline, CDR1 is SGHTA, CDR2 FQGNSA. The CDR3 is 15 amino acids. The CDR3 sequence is CASMRTGNRQETQYF. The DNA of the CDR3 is TGTGCCAGCATGAGAACAGGGAACCGACAAGAGACCCAGTACTTC.

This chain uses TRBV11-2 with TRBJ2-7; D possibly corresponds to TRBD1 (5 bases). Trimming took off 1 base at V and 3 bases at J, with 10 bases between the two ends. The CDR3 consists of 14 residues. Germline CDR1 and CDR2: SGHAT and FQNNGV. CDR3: CASSLARQNYEQYF. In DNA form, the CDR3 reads TGTGCCAGCAGCTTAGCTCGACAGAACTACGAGCAGTACTTC.

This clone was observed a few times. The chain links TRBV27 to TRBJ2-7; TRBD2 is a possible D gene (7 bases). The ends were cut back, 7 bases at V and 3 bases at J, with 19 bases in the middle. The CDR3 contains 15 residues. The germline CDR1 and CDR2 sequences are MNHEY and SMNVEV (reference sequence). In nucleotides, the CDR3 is TGTGCCAGCACGCCCCTCTCGAGGGGGGGCTACGAGCAGTACTTC. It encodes CASTPLSRGGYEQYF.

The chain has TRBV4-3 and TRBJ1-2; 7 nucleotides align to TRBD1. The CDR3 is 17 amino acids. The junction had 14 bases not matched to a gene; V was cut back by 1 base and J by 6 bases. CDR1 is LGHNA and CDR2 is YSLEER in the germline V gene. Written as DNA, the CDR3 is TGCGCCAGCAGCCAAGGAGGGTGGGTCCAGGGGGACGATGGCTACACCTTC. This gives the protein CASSQGGWVQGDDGYTF.

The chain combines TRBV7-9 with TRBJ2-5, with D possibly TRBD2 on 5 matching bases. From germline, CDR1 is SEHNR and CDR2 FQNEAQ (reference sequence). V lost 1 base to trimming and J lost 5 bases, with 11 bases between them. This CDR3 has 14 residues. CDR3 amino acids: CASSLDPGWETQYF. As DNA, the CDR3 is TGTGCCAGCAGCTTAGATCCGGGGTGGGAGACCCAGTACTTC.

The CDR3 DNA reads TGTGCCAGCAGCTTAAGTAGAGGACAGGGGACCTACGAGCAGTACTTC. This translates into CASSLSRGQGTYEQYF. This chain connects TRBV7-2 to TRBJ2-7; 9 bases align to TRBD1. Germline assignment: CDR1 SGHTA and CDR2 FQGNSA. The CDR3 has 16 residues. V was clipped by 2 bases and J by 2 bases; unmatched bases: 7. The variable domain in full, with the rest retrieved from reference TRBV7-2 and TRBJ2-7, is GAGVSQSPSNKVTEKGKDVELRCDPISGHTALYWYRQSLGQGLEFLIYFQGNSAPDKSGLPSDRFSAERTGGSVSTLTIQRTQQEDSAVYLCASSLSRGQGTYEQYFGPGTRLTVT.

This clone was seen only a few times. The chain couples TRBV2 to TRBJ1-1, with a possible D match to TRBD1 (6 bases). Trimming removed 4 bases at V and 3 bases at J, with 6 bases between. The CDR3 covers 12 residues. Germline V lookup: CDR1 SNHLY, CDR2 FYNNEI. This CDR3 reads CASSGQDTEAFF. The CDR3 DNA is TGTGCCAGCAGTGGACAGGACACTGAAGCTTTCTTT.

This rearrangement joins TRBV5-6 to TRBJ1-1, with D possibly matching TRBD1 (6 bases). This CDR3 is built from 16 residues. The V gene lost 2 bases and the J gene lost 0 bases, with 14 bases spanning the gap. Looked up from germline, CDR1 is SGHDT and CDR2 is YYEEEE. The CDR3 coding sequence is TGTGCCAGCAGCTTTGCACCCACAGGGATGAACACTGAAGCTTTCTTT. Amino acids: CASSFAPTGMNTEAFF. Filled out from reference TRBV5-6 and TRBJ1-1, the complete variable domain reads DAGVTQSPTHLIKTRGQQVTLRCSPKSGHDTVSWYQQALGQGPQFIFQYYEEEERQRGNFPDRFSGHQFPNYSSELNVNALLLGDSALYLCASSFAPTGMNTEAFFGQGTRLTVV.

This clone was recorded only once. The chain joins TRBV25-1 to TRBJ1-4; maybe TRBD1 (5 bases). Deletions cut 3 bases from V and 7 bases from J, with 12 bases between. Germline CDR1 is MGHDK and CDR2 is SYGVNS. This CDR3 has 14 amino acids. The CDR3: CASSDGGAGEKLFF. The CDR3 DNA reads TGTGCCAGCAGTGATGGAGGGGCCGGTGAAAAACTGTTTTTT. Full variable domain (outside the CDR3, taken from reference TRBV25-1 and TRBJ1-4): EADIYQTPRYLVIGTGKKITLECSQTMGHDKMYWYQQDPGMELHLIHYSYGVNSTEKGDLSSESTVSRIRTEHFPLTLESARPSHTSQYLCASSDGGAGEKLFFGSGTQLSVL.

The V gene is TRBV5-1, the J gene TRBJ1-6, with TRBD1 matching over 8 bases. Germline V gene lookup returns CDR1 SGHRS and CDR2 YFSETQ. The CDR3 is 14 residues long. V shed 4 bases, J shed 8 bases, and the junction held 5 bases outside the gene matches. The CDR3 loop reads CASSLGQGDSPLHF. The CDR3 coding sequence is TGCGCCAGCAGCCTCGGACAGGGAGATTCACCCCTCCACTTT.

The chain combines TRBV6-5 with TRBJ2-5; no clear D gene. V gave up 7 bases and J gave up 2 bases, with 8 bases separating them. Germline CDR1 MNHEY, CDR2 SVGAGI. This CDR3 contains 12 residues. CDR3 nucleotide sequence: TGTGCCAGCACTGGGTCTCAAGAGACCCAGTACTTC. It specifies CASTGSQETQYF.

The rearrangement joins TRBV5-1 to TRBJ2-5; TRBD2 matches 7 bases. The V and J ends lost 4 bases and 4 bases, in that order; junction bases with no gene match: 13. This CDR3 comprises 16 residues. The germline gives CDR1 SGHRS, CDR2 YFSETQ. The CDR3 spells CASSPSLGSGRETQYF. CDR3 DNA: TGCGCCAGCAGCCCAAGTCTAGGTAGCGGGCGAGAGACCCAGTACTTC.

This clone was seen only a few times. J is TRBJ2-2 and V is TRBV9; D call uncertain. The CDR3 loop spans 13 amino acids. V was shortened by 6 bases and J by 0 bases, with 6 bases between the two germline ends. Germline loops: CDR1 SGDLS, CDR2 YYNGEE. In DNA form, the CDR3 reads TGTGCCAGCACGCAGGCGAACACCGGGGAGCTGTTTTTT. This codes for CASTQANTGELFF.

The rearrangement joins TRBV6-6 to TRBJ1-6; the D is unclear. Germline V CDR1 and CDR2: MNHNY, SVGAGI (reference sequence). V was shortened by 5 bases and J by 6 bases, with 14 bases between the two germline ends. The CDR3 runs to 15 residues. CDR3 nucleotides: TGTGCCAGCAGTCAACTGATGCACCCTAATTCACCCCTCCACTTT. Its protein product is CASSQLMHPNSPLHF.

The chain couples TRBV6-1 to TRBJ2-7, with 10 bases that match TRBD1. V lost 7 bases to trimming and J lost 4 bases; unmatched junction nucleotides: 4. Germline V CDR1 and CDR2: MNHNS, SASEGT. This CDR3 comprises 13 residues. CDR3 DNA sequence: TGTGCCAGCATAGGGGACAGGGGTTACGAGCAGTACTTC. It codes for CASIGDRGYEQYF.

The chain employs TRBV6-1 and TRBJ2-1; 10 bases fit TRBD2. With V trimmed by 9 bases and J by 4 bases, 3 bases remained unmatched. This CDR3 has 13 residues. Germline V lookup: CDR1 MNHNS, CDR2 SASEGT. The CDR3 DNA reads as TGTGCCAGTACTAGCGGGGAGTACAATGAGCAGTTCTTC. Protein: CASTSGEYNEQFF.

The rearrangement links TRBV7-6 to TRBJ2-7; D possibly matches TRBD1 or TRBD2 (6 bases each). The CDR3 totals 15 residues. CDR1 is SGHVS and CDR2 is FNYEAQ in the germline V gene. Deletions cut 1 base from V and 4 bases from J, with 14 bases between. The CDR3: CASSLGTGALYEQYF. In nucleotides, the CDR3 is TGTGCCAGCAGCTTAGGGACGGGGGCCCTTTACGAGCAGTACTTC.

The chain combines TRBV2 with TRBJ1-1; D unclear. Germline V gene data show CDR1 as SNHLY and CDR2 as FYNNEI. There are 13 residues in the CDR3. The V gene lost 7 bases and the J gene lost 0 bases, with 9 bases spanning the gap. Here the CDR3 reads CASTGEMNTEAFF. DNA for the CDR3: TGTGCCAGCACCGGTGAGATGAACACTGAAGCTTTCTTT.